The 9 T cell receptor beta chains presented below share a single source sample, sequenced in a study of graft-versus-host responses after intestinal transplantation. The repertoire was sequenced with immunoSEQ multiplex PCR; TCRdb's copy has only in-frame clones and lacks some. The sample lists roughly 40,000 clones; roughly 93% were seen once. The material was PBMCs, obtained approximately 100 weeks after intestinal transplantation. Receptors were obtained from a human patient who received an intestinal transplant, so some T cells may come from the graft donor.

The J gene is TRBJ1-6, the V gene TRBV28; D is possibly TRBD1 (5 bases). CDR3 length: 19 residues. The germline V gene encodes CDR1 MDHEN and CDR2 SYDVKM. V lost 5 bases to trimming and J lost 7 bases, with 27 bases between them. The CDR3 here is CASSPPRRGPEGLNSPLHF. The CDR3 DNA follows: TGTGCCAGCAGTCCCCCGCGGCGAGGGCCAGAGGGGTTAAATTCACCCCTCCACTTT.

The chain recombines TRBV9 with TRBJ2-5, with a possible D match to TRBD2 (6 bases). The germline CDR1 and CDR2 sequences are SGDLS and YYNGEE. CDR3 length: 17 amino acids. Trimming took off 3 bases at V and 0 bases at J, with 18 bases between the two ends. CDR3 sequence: CASSATRDSNYQETQYF. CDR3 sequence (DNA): TGTGCCAGCAGCGCCACCCGGGACTCAAATTACCAAGAGACCCAGTACTTC.

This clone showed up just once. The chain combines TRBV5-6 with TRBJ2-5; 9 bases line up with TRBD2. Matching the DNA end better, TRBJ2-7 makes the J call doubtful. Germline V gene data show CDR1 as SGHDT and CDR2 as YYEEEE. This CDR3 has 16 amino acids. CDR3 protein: CASSLGRLAEPYEQYF. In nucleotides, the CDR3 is TGTGCCAGCAGCTTGGGGCGACTAGCGGAACCCTACGAGCAGTACTTC.

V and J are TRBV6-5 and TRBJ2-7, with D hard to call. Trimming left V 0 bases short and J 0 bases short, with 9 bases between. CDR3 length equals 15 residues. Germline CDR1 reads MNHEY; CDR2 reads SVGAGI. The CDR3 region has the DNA TGTGCCAGCAGTTACTCGACGGCAGTCTCCTACGAGCAGTACTTC. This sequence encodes CASSYSTAVSYEQYF.

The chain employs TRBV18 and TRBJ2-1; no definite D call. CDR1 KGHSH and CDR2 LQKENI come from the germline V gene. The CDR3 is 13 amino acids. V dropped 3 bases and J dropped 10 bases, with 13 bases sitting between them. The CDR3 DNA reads TGTGCCAGCTCACCGAAATCAGGATTGGAGCAGTTCTTC. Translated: CASSPKSGLEQFF. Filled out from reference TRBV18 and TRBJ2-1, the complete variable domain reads NAGVMQNPRHLVRRRGQEARLRCSPMKGHSHVYWYRQLPEEGLKFMVYLQKENIIDESGMPKERFSAEFPKEGPSILRIQQVVRGDSAAYFCASSPKSGLEQFFGPGTRLTVL.

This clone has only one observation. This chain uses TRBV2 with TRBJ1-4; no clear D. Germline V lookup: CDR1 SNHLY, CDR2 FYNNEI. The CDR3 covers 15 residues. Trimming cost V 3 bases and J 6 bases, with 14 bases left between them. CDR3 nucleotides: TGTGCCAGCAGTGACCTTTCGTCAGGTGATGAAAAACTGTTTTTT. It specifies CASSDLSSGDEKLFF.

The DNA for the CDR3 is TGTGCCAGCAGTTCTTTAGCGGGGGGGCGGTGGGAGACCCAGTACTTC. It translates to CASSSLAGGRWETQYF. The chain couples TRBV27 to TRBJ2-5; 11 bases map to TRBD2. The CDR3 runs to 16 residues. V shed 4 bases and J 5 bases; nucleotides not matched to a gene: 9. Germline CDR1 reads MNHEY; CDR2 reads SMNVEV (reference sequence).

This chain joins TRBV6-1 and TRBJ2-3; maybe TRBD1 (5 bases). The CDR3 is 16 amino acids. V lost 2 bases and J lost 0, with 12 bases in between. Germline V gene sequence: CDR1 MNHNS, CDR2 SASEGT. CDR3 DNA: TGTGCCAGCAGTGAATTGCAGGGTTCTAGCACAGATACGCAGTATTTT. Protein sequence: CASSELQGSSTDTQYF.

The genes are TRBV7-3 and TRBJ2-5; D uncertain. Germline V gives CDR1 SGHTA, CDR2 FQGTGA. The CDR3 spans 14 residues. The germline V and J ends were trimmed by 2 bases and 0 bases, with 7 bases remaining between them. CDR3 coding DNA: TGTGCCAGCAGCTTAGGACCGAACCAAGAGACCCAGTACTTC. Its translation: CASSLGPNQETQYF.